This is a list of T cell receptor beta chains from one sample in a study of long-term antiretroviral therapy in people with HIV. Assay: immunoSEQ multiplex PCR; the TCRdb copy retains only in-frame clones and omits some. The sample has approximately 35,000 clones, about three quarters seen once. Sequencing used unsorted PBMCs, obtained 2 years after starting antiretroviral therapy. These TCRs come from a woman between 50 and 59 years old with HIV. Both conserved end residues are part of each CDR3. Fields, in order: clone size, V gene, D gene, J gene, CDR3 DNA, CDR3 protein. D genes are given only for firm matches. Size values are once, few and many counts, or a class for expanded clones, and some rows have none.

NA,TRBV29-1,NA,TRBJ1-1,TGCAGCGTAGCCCGCGGGTGGGGGAACACTGAAGCTTTCTTT,CSVARGWGNTEAFF
NA,TRBV18,NA,TRBJ1-4,TGTGCCAGCTCACCCTTTCCGGTCCTGGGGAAAGAAAAACTGTTTTTT,CASSPFPVLGKEKLFF
NA,TRBV19,NA,TRBJ1-1,TGTGCCAGTAGTATCAGGGTATGGAGTGAGACTGAAGCTTTCTTT,CASSIRVWSETEAFF
NA,TRBV12-5,NA,TRBJ1-5,TGTGCTAGTGGTTTGTTCCCAAACAGGATCAATCAGCCCCAGCATTTT,CASGLFPNRINQPQHF
NA,TRBV30,NA,TRBJ1-2,TGTGCCTGGAGTCGGCAGGGAACCAACTATGGCTACACCTTC,CAWSRQGTNYGYTF
few,TRBV27,NA,TRBJ1-6,TGTGCCAGCAGTTTGATGAGCTCCTATAATTCACCCCTCCACTTT,CASSLMSSYNSPLHF
NA,TRBV5-4,TRBD2,TRBJ2-7,TGTGCCAGCAGCTTGGCGGGGGGGAAGGTCGAGCAGTACTTC,CASSLAGGKVEQYF
NA,TRBV29-1,NA,TRBJ2-7,TGCAGCGTTGAGGACGGAGCCTACGAGCAGTACTTC,CSVEDGAYEQYF
NA,TRBV7-9,TRBD2,TRBJ2-7,TGTGCCAGCAGCTGGGGGGGCGAGCAGTACTTC,CASSWGGEQYF
few,TRBV6-1,TRBD1,TRBJ1-2,TGTGCCAGCAGTGGGGGACAGGATGGCTACACCTTC,CASSGGQDGYTF
NA,TRBV4-2,TRBD2,TRBJ2-3,TGTGCCAGCAGCCATGGGACTACCCAGGAAGATACGCAGTATTTT,CASSHGTTQEDTQYF
NA,TRBV11-2,NA,TRBJ2-2,TGTGCCAGCAGCTTAGGCCTAAGGGCCGGGGAGCTGTTTTTT,CASSLGLRAGELFF
once,TRBV7-9,TRBD1,TRBJ1-3,TGTGCCAGCAGCTTAGAAGTGGGACAGGGCGGAAACACCATATATTTT,CASSLEVGQGGNTIYF
NA,TRBV25-1,NA,TRBJ1-2,TGTGCCAGCAGTGAATCCGGGAGAAACTATGGCTACACCTTC,CASSESGRNYGYTF
NA,TRBV12-5,TRBD1,TRBJ1-3,TGTGCTAGTGGCCCGGACAGGGGGCAGGACATATATTTT,CASGPDRGQDIYF
NA,TRBV11-3,TRBD1,TRBJ2-2,TGTGCCAGCAGCTTAGAGAGCCTGGGGACAGAAAACACCGGGGAGCTGTTTTTT,CASSLESLGTENTGELFF
NA,TRBV7-8,NA,TRBJ1-1,TGTGCCAGCACCCTAACAAACCGTGCGGGGGCGTCCACTGAAGCTTTCTTT,CASTLTNRAGASTEAFF
NA,TRBV9,NA,TRBJ1-1,TGTGCCAGCAGCGTCGGCCCGATCACTGAAGCTTTCTTT,CASSVGPITEAFF
NA,TRBV5-5,TRBD1,TRBJ2-2,TGTGCCAGCACCCTGACAGGTACAGGGGGGAACACCGGGGAGCTGTTTTTT,CASTLTGTGGNTGELFF
NA,TRBV7-9,TRBD1,TRBJ2-7,TGTGCCAGCAGCTTAGTGGGGGACAGAGCCTACGAGCAGTACTTC,CASSLVGDRAYEQYF
NA,TRBV18,NA,TRBJ1-1,TGTGCCAGCTCACCACCGAACGGACAAAACATGAACACTGAAGCTTTCTTT,CASSPPNGQNMNTEAFF
NA,TRBV20-1,NA,TRBJ1-1,TGCAGTGCCGTCGCCGACACTGAAGCTTTCTTT,CSAVADTEAFF
NA,TRBV7-7,TRBD1,TRBJ2-7,TGTGCCAGCAGCCCGGGACAGAACTACGAGCAGTACTTC,CASSPGQNYEQYF
NA,TRBV5-4,NA,TRBJ1-6,TGTGCCAGCAAAAGGGGTTCGACAGACTATAATTCACCCCTCCACTTT,CASKRGSTDYNSPLHF
few,TRBV6-5,NA,TRBJ2-7,TGTGCCAGCAGTTACTCGACGGGGAACTACGAGCAGTACTTC,CASSYSTGNYEQYF
NA,TRBV20-1,NA,TRBJ1-1,TGCAGTGCCCCTGGGAACAGGGAAGCTTTCTTT,CSAPGNREAFF
NA,TRBV19,TRBD2,TRBJ2-1,TGTGCCAGTAGTATAGAGCGGGGGAGGAACAATGAGCAGTTCTTC,CASSIERGRNNEQFF
NA,TRBV19,TRBD1,TRBJ1-6,TGTGCCAGTAGTATCCAGGGACAGGGTGCCCGGAATTCACCCCTCCACTTT,CASSIQGQGARNSPLHF
NA,TRBV5-1,NA,TRBJ2-7,TGCGCCAGCAGCTTGGACAGAACCTACGAGCAGTACTTC,CASSLDRTYEQYF
NA,TRBV6-5,NA,TRBJ1-2,TGTGCCAGCAGCCTAACTATAGGGGGGGTTTATGGCTACACCTTC,CASSLTIGGVYGYTF
NA,TRBV25-1,TRBD2,TRBJ2-7,TGTGCCACTCCCCGGGGGGAATTCTACGAGCAGTACTTC,CATPRGEFYEQYF
NA,TRBV5-1,NA,TRBJ2-3,TGCGCCAGCAGCGTAGGACAAAGAAGGCTCACAGATACGCAGTATTTT,CASSVGQRRLTDTQYF
once,TRBV5-6,NA,TRBJ1-5,TGTGCCAGCAGCCAATCGGGACGACAGCAGCCCCAGCATTTT,CASSQSGRQQPQHF
few,TRBV14,TRBD1,TRBJ1-6,TGTGCCAGCAGCCTCGGACAGGGGTGGTCACCCCTCCACTTT,CASSLGQGWSPLHF
NA,TRBV19,NA,TRBJ2-7,TGTGCCAGTAGTACAGGGTACTCCTACGAGCAGTACTTC,CASSTGYSYEQYF
NA,TRBV27,NA,TRBJ2-3,TGTGCCAGCAGGGTTCTCGGGGTTAGCACAGATACGCAGTATTTT,CASRVLGVSTDTQYF
NA,TRBV6-4,NA,TRBJ1-6,TGTGCCAGCAAATTCGAGGGGTCCTATAATTCACCCCTCCACTTT,CASKFEGSYNSPLHF
NA,TRBV5-1,NA,TRBJ1-4,TGCGCCAGCAGCCACCAGAATGAAAAACTGTTTTTT,CASSHQNEKLFF
NA,TRBV20-1,NA,TRBJ2-7,TGCAGTGCTCCACTCCAGGAGGAGCAGTACTTC,CSAPLQEEQYF